Described below is a single T cell receptor (beta chain) sequence and its context. Antigen: not known. The authors reverse transcribed all of the isolated RNA, so sequencing captured expressed TCRB transcripts. Only in-frame clones appear in the TCRdb table, and some are missing; sequencing was by immunoSEQ multiplex PCR. The sample holds some 400,000 clones, over 13% seen once. The record originates from a study of beta chain features in type 1 diabetes. Study findings and constraints: A closer apparent resemblance between naive, central memory and Treg TCRB repertoires was seen in patients than in healthy donors.

V was clipped by 5 bases and J by 5 bases; unmatched bases: 12. The germline gives CDR1 LNHDA, CDR2 SQIVND (reference sequence). CDR3 length: 17 amino acids. Sequencing was done on a sample of naive CD4+ T cells from blood. The receptor's source is a young woman in good health. The chain is built from TRBV19 and TRBJ2-1; 10 bases map to TRBD1. CDR3 nucleotide sequence: TGTGCCAGTAGTCTAAGGACAGGGGGGGTCTTAAACAATGAGCAGTTCTTC. It codes for CASSLRTGGVLNNEQFF.